Within the sample, the clone carrying this T cell receptor (beta chain) is medium-sized. Antigen specificity is unknown. This sample is part of a study of spatial heterogeneity in lung cancer. On the study more broadly: Tumor-region TCR transcript counts correlated strongly with a T cell module score from matched bulk RNA-seq.

Germline V gene sequence: CDR1 MDHEN, CDR2 SYDVKM. CDR3 size: 16 residues. Trimming at V came to 3 bases and at J to 5 bases, leaving 11 bases not matched to a gene. Findings and limits, study-wide: Tumor mutation count correlated with how many alpha and beta TCRs expanded intratumorally. Alpha chain coverage of tumor T cells was estimated at approximately 7%, and beta chain coverage at 12% to 15%.

The sample's time point: sample taken at primary tumor resection. Whole RNA came from tumor, nontumor lung or frozen PBMC and was sequenced without being sorted. In TCRdb, the 5' RACE reads were re-called with MiXCR into one record per CDR3 protein. The sample yields 2,500 to 3,000 distinct CDR3 sequences, over 15% seen once. The sequences come from lung tumor tissue, collected at surgery. The receptor was derived from a female donor with early-stage non-small cell lung cancer. The rearrangement joins TRBV28 to TRBJ1-2; 8 nucleotides line up with TRBD1. Written as DNA, the CDR3 is TGTGCCAGCAGTTTCCGGGACAGGCAAAGTGGGTATGGCTACACCTTC. Protein sequence: CASSFRDRQSGYGYTF.